The 27 T cell receptor beta chains in this list originate from one sample, sequenced in a study of blood T cell repertoires in COVID-19. Profiling relied on immunoSEQ multiplex PCR, and the TCRdb table lists in-frame clones only, not all of them. The sample yields about 190,000 clones, over 75% seen once. Material for sequencing was peripheral blood. These receptors came from a man aged 50 to 60 who had recovered from COVID-19.

The gene calls are TRBV29-1 and TRBJ2-5, with 8 positions matching TRBD1. In germline, CDR1 is SQVTM, CDR2 ANQGSEA. The CDR3 has 15 residues. The ends lost 6 bases at V and 5 bases at J; junction bases unmatched: 14. The DNA of the CDR3 is TGCAGCGTGCCACCGGCTGGGACAGGAGTGGAGACCCAGTACTTC. Its translation: CSVPPAGTGVETQYF.

The chain joins TRBV19 to TRBJ2-7; 7 nucleotides align to TRBD1. With V trimmed by 2 bases and J by 4 bases, 8 bases remained unmatched. Germline CDR1 and CDR2: LNHDA and SQIVND (reference sequence). CDR3 size: 15 residues. The CDR3 loop reads CASSIRQGHGYEQYF. The DNA for the CDR3 is TGTGCCAGTAGTATACGACAGGGCCATGGTTACGAGCAGTACTTC.

The V and J genes are TRBV5-6 and TRBJ2-1; the D is unclear. This CDR3 has 15 residues. Germline CDR1 is SGHDT and CDR2 is YYEEEE. Between the trimmed V and J ends, which lost 0 bases and 4 bases, there was a span of 11 bases. The DNA for the CDR3 is TGTGCCAGCAGCTTGGACGTTGGAGAGTACAATGAGCAGTTCTTC. Residues: CASSLDVGEYNEQFF.

This rearrangement joins TRBV5-4 to TRBJ1-6; TRBD1 matches at 7 bases. Germline CDR1 and CDR2: SGHNT and YYREEE (reference sequence). The CDR3 is 16 amino acids. The junction had 12 bases not matched to a gene; V was cut back by 4 bases and J by 8 bases. CDR3 sequence reads: CASSPNRGGGDSPLHF. The CDR3 DNA reads TGTGCCAGCAGCCCGAACAGGGGCGGAGGGGATTCACCCCTCCACTTT.

J is TRBJ1-1 and V is TRBV11-3; D uncertain. Per germline, CDR1 SGHNT and CDR2 YENEEA. The CDR3 consists of 15 residues. V was pared by 2 bases and J by 4 bases, with 14 bases between. CDR3 sequence reads: CASSLRGGRPTEAFF. Here the CDR3 DNA reads TGTGCCAGCAGCTTACGGGGAGGGAGACCCACTGAAGCTTTCTTT. The variable domain in full, with the rest retrieved from reference TRBV11-3 and TRBJ1-1, is EAGVVQSPRYKIIEKKQPVAFWCNPISGHNTLYWYLQNLGQGPELLIRYENEEAVDDSQLPKDRFSAERLKGVDSTLKIQPAELGDSAVYLCASSLRGGRPTEAFFGQGTRLTVV.

The table lists this clone with a count of one. This rearrangement joins TRBV7-9 to TRBJ2-1; possible D gene TRBD1, 7 bases. The CDR3 consists of 15 residues. Germline loops: CDR1 SEHNR, CDR2 FQNEAQ (reference sequence). Between the trimmed V and J ends, which lost 5 bases and 10 bases, there was a span of 21 bases. The DNA for the CDR3 is TGTGCCAGCAGCCCGGACAGGCAGCGGGTTGAGGAGCAGTTCTTC. Translating gives CASSPDRQRVEEQFF.

This clone was found a few times. The genes are TRBV30 and TRBJ2-7, with D maybe TRBD2 (7 bases). The V gene's germline CDR1 is GTSNPN and CDR2 SVGIG (reference sequence). The CDR3 is made up of 11 amino acids. The CDR3 loop is CASKRGGVQYF. The CDR3 nucleotides read TGTGCGTCAAAAAGGGGGGGCGTGCAGTACTTC.

V and J are TRBV28 and TRBJ1-1; D not resolved. Per the germline V gene, CDR1 is MDHEN and CDR2 is SYDVKM. The V end was cut by 4 bases, the J end by 8 bases, with 11 bases between. The CDR3 runs to 12 residues. CDR3 bases: TGTGCCAGCAGTTATACAACAGCAGAAGCTTTCTTT. This translates into CASSYTTAEAFF.

This rearrangement joins TRBV3-1 (or the pseudogene TRBV3-2) to TRBJ2-7; TRBD1 matches at 7 bases. CDR3 length: 14 residues. The V segment lost 3 bases and the J segment 1 base; nucleotides outside the gene matches: 3. Germline CDR1 is LGHDT and CDR2 is YNNKEL (reference sequence). The CDR3 coding sequence is TGTGCCAGCAGCCATATGGGACAGTCCTACGAGCAGTACTTC. It encodes CASSHMGQSYEQYF.

The rearrangement links TRBV5-4 to TRBJ2-1, with a tentative D call TRBD1 (5 bases). The CDR3 has 15 residues. Trimming removed 6 bases at V and 6 bases at J, with 19 bases between. Germline CDR1 SGHNT, CDR2 YYREEE (reference sequence). The CDR3 spells CASNQEGPQGNEQFF. CDR3 in DNA: TGTGCCAGCAATCAAGAAGGACCCCAGGGCAATGAGCAGTTCTTC.

This sequence joins TRBV3-1 (or the pseudogene TRBV3-2) and TRBJ2-1; 8 nucleotides line up with TRBD2. V shed 2 bases and J 2 bases; nucleotides not matched to a gene: 8. The CDR3 sequence is 17 residues long. Germline CDR1 is LGHDT and CDR2 is YNNKEL (reference sequence). The DNA of the CDR3 is TGTGCCAGCAGCCAATTCAGCCTGACTAGCGCCTACAATGAGCAGTTCTTC. Translation gives CASSQFSLTSAYNEQFF.

The CDR3 here is CASSEGLAGGNEQFF. DNA for the CDR3: TGTGCCAGCAGTGAAGGGCTAGCGGGAGGCAATGAGCAGTTCTTC. The chain is built from TRBV2 and TRBJ2-1, with 11 bases matching TRBD2. J was trimmed by 6 bases and V by 1 base; bases with no gene match: 2. CDR1 and CDR2 from the germline V gene are SNHLY and FYNNEI. The CDR3 consists of 15 residues.

The chain combines TRBV27 with TRBJ2-2; a weak D match, TRBD2 (6 bases). CDR1 and CDR2 from the germline V gene are MNHEY and SMNVEV (reference sequence). Deletions cut 5 bases from V and 2 bases from J, with 12 bases between. The CDR3 extends over 15 amino acids. The CDR3 coding sequence is TGTGCCAGCAGTCCCGGGACTGCCAACACCGGGGAGCTGTTTTTT. This encodes CASSPGTANTGELFF.

This rearrangement joins TRBV28 to TRBJ2-7; 11 nucleotides agree with TRBD2. The CDR3 contains 16 residues. Trimming at V came to 3 bases and at J to 6 bases, leaving 10 bases not matched to a gene. Germline CDR1 MDHEN, CDR2 SYDVKM. CDR3: CASSLGTSGFFGEQYF. CDR3 nucleotide sequence: TGTGCCAGCAGTTTGGGGACTAGCGGCTTTTTTGGCGAGCAGTACTTC. Combining the CDR3 with reference TRBV28 and TRBJ2-7 gives the whole variable domain DVKVTQSSRYLVKRTGEKVFLECVQDMDHENMFWYRQDPGLGLRLIYFSYDVKMKEKGDIPEGYSVSREKKERFSLILESASTNQTSMYLCASSLGTSGFFGEQYFGPGTRLTVT.

This clone occurred once. The V gene is TRBV7-2, the J gene TRBJ2-2, with TRBD2 matching over 12 bases. V shed 5 bases, J shed 6 bases, and the junction held 4 bases outside the gene matches. This CDR3 spans 15 amino acids. Germline-derived CDR1 and CDR2 are SGHTA and FQGNSA. DNA for the CDR3: TGTGCCAGCAGCGGAGCTAGCGGGAGGGCCGGGGAGCTGTTTTTT. This codes for CASSGASGRAGELFF.

The chain combines TRBV18 with TRBJ1-2; maybe TRBD1 (5 bases). The CDR3 has 15 amino acids. In germline, CDR1 is KGHSH, CDR2 LQKENI. Trimming removed 3 bases from V and 6 bases from J, with 17 bases in between. The CDR3 nucleotides read TGTGCCAGCTCACCGACAGCCGGGGGTTGGGATGGCTACACCTTC. Amino acid sequence: CASSPTAGGWDGYTF.

The J gene is TRBJ2-7, the V gene TRBV28, with no clear D. Germline assignment: CDR1 MDHEN and CDR2 SYDVKM. The V end was cut by 6 bases, the J end by 7 bases, with 19 bases between. The CDR3 totals 14 residues. The CDR3 is CASRNYRPLGEQYF. The CDR3 nucleotides are TGTGCCAGCAGGAACTACCGGCCCTTGGGTGAGCAGTACTTC.

J is TRBJ1-1 and V is TRBV4-1; D is unresolved. With 1 base removed from V and 1 base from J, the gap between germline ends came to 4 bases. The CDR3 length is 13 residues. From germline, CDR1 is MGHRA and CDR2 YSYEKL. The CDR3 DNA reads as TGCGCCAGCAGCCAAGGGCCGAACACTGAAGCTTTCTTT. Its translation: CASSQGPNTEAFF.

The CDR3 sequence is CASIQTGNQPQHF. Written as DNA, the CDR3 is TGTGCCAGCATCCAAACAGGCAATCAGCCCCAGCATTTT. The chain is built from TRBV28 and TRBJ1-5; no reliable D call. CDR3 length: 13 residues. V lost 7 bases to trimming and J lost 2 bases, with 9 bases between them. Germline loops: CDR1 MDHEN, CDR2 SYDVKM.

This clone was counted once. This chain links TRBV7-2 with TRBJ2-7, with TRBD1 identical over 12 bases. J gave up 6 bases and V 5 bases, and 8 bases lay outside the gene matches. CDR1 and CDR2 (germline): SGHTA, FQGNSA. The CDR3 has 15 amino acids. CDR3: CASSVAGTGGAEQYF. CDR3 nucleotide sequence: TGTGCCAGCAGCGTGGCCGGGACAGGGGGCGCCGAGCAGTACTTC.

The rearrangement joins TRBV6-5 to TRBJ1-1; D gene uncertain. The V end was cut by 2 bases, the J end by 2 bases, with 9 bases between. Germline values: CDR1 MNHEY, CDR2 SVGAGI. This CDR3 is 14 amino acids long. The CDR3 nucleotides are TGTGCCAGCAGTTACCGAGGCAGAAACACTGAAGCTTTCTTT. As protein: CASSYRGRNTEAFF.

This clone showed up just a few times. V is TRBV5-4 and J is TRBJ2-5, with 10 bases that match TRBD2. CDR1 is SGHNT and CDR2 is YYREEE in the germline V gene (reference sequence). The CDR3 covers 15 residues. Losses at the gene ends were 2 bases for V and 3 bases for J; bases not matched to a gene: 4. As DNA, the CDR3 is TGTGCCAGCAGCTTAACTAGCGGGGCAAAAGAGACCCAGTACTTC. This encodes CASSLTSGAKETQYF.

The chain is built from TRBV21-1 and TRBJ2-1; the table names TRBD2, a call not compared with the DNA. TRBV21-1 is described as a pseudogene. The CDR3 is made up of 15 amino acids. CDR3 nucleotides: TGTGCCAGCAGCGAAGAGTGGGGGGTTTTATTTCCACAGTTCTTC. This encodes CASSEEWGVLFPQFF.

The chain links TRBV18 to TRBJ1-5; TRBD1 aligns across 7 bases. V was clipped by 4 bases and J by 3 bases; unmatched bases: 3. Germline assignment: CDR1 KGHSH and CDR2 LQKENI. The CDR3 runs to 14 residues. In DNA, the CDR3 is TGTGCCAGCTCACAGGGACAGCTCAATCAGCCCCAGCATTTT. It codes for CASSQGQLNQPQHF.

V usage is TRBV29-1 and J usage is TRBJ2-7; 9 bases fit TRBD2. The CDR3 runs to 14 residues. V lost 6 bases, J lost 7 bases, and 13 bases stayed unmatched. The V gene's germline CDR1 is SQVTM and CDR2 ANQGSEA. The CDR3 here is CSVADVAGEGEQYF. The CDR3 DNA is TGCAGCGTCGCCGACGTAGCGGGAGAGGGAGAGCAGTACTTC.

The rearrangement uses TRBV4-2 and TRBJ1-1; TRBD1 aligns across 9 bases. This CDR3 region has 13 residues. Losses at the gene ends were 3 bases for V and 11 bases for J; bases not matched to a gene: 7. Germline V CDR1 and CDR2: LGHNA, YNFKEQ. CDR3 in DNA: TGTGCCAGCAGCCATACTTCCGACAGGGGGGCTTTCTTT. It codes for CASSHTSDRGAFF.

The chain recombines TRBV4-1 with TRBJ2-5; no reliable D call. Per the germline V gene, CDR1 is MGHRA and CDR2 is YSYEKL. This CDR3 contains 15 residues. V lost 4 bases and J lost 4, with 16 bases in between. The DNA for the CDR3 is TGCGCCAGCAGCCTTAGTCGCGAGTTTAGAGAGACCCAGTACTTC. The encoded protein is CASSLSREFRETQYF.